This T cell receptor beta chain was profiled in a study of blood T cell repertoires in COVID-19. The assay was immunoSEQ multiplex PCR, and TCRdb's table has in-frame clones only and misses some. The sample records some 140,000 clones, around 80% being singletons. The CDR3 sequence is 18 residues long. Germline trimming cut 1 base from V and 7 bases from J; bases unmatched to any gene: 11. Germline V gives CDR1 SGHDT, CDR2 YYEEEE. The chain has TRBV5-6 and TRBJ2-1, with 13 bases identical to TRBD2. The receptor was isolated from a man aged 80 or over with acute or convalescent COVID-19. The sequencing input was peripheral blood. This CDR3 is CASSLTSGGAWARNEQFF. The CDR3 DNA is TGTGCCAGCAGCTTGACTAGCGGGGGGGCTTGGGCGAGGAATGAGCAGTTCTTC.